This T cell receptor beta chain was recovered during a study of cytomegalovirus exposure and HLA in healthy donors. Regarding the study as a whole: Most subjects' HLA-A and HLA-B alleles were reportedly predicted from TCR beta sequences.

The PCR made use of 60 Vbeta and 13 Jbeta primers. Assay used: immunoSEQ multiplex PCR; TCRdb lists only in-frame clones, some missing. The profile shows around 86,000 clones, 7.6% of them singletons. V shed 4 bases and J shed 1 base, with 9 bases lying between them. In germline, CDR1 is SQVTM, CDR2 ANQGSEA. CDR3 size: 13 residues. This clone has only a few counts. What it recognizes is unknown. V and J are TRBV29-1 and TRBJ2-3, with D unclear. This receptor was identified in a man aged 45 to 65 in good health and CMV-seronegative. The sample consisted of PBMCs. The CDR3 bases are TGCAGCGTTGTTGTGCAGGGCACAGATACGCAGTATTTT. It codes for CSVVVQGTDTQYF.